A single TCR beta chain is shown here with its context. Produced via immunoSEQ multiplex PCR; TCRdb's table is partial and in-frame only. The sample gives roughly 120,000 clones, approximately 74% of which show up once; about 6% is in the top ten. This sample is part of a study of blood T cell repertoires in COVID-19. In the study overall: Acute-phase and convalescent COVID-19 samples originated in the United States, Italy and Spain.

The V gene's germline CDR1 is ENHRY and CDR2 SYGVKD. The CDR3 runs 15 residues. The V end was cut by 2 bases, the J end by 6 bases, with 14 bases between. Those enrolled in Seattle joined during active infection and were followed longitudinally afterward. The specimen was peripheral blood. The chain joins TRBV10-3 to TRBJ2-1, with D tentatively TRBD1 (5 bases). The clonotype comes from a man older than 75 with COVID-19, enrolled during active disease. The CDR3 reads CAISEVNGAFNEQFF. The CDR3 nucleotides read TGTGCCATCAGTGAGGTAAATGGGGCCTTCAATGAGCAGTTCTTC.